The present entry profiles one TCR beta chain with its context. The data are from a study of blood T cell repertoires in COVID-19. Whole-study context: There were acute and convalescent COVID-19 samples, and they came from the United States, Italy and Spain. PBMCs, B-cell-depleted T cells, or T cells provided the cDNA or gDNA that made up the material.

The CDR3 has 16 amino acids. Germline-derived CDR1 and CDR2 are SEHNR and FQNEAQ (reference sequence). Trimming cost V 1 base and J 4 bases, with 14 bases left between them. In the original processing: Amplified reference gene primers provided the basis for estimating nucleated cell counts. Some clones are missing from TCRdb's copy, which holds only in-frame ones; the method was immunoSEQ multiplex PCR. Clone size and the V and J calls come from that table; the DNA yielded D and trimming. The sample includes 20,000 to 30,000 clones, about 91% of them seen just once. This receptor was obtained from a man aged 65 to 79 with active COVID-19. The chain recombines TRBV7-9 with TRBJ2-1; D uncertain. Sequencing was performed on peripheral blood. The CDR3 DNA reads as TGTGCCAGCAGCTTAGTTAGGCGCGGAGCATACAATGAGCAGTTCTTC. As protein: CASSLVRRGAYNEQFF.